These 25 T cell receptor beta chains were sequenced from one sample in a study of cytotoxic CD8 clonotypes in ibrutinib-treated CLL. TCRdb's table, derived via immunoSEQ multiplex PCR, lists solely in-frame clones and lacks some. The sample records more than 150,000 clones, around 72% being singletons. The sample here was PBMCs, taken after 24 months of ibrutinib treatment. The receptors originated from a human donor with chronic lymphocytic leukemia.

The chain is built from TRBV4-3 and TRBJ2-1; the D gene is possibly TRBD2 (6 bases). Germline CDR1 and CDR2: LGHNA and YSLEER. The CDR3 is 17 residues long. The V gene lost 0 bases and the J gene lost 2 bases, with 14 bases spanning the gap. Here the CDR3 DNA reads TGCGCCAGCAGCCAAGAATGGGGACTGTTTACCTACAATGAGCAGTTCTTC. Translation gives CASSQEWGLFTYNEQFF.

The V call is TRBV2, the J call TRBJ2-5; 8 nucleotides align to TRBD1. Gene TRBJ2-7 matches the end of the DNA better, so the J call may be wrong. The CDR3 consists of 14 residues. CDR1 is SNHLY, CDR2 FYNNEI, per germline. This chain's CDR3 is CASSESGGAYEQYF. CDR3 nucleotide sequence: TGTGCCAGCAGTGAGTCAGGGGGCGCTTACGAGCAGTACTTC.

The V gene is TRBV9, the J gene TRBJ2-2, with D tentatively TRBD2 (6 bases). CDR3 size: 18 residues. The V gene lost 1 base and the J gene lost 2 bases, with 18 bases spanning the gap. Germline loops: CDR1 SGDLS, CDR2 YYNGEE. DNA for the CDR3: TGTGCCAGCAGCGTATTCGATCTGGGGGGTATTAACACCGGGGAGCTGTTTTTT. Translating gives CASSVFDLGGINTGELFF.

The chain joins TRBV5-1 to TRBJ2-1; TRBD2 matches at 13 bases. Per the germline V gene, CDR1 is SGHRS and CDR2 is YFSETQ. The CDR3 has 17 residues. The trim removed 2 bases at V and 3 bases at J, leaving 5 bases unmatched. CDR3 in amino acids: CASSFTSGRALYNEQFF. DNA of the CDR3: TGCGCCAGCAGCTTTACTAGCGGGAGGGCTCTCTACAATGAGCAGTTCTTC.

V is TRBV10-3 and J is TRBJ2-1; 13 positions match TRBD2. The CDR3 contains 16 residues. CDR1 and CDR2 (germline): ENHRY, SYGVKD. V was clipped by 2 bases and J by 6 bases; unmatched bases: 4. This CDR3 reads CAISEGLAGALNEQFF. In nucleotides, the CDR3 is TGTGCCATCAGTGAGGGACTAGCGGGAGCTCTCAATGAGCAGTTCTTC.

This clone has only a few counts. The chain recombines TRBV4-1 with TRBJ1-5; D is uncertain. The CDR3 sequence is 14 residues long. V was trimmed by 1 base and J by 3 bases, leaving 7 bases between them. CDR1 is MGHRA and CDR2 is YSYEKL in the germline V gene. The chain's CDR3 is CASSQASHNQPQHF. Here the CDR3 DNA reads TGCGCCAGCAGCCAAGCCTCTCACAATCAGCCCCAGCATTTT.

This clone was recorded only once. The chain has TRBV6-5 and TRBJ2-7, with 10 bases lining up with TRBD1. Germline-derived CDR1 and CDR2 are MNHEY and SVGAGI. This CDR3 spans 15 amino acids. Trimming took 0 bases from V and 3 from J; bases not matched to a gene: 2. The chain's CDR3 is CASSYSGDRGYEQYF. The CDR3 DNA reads TGTGCCAGCAGTTACTCCGGGGACAGGGGCTACGAGCAGTACTTC.

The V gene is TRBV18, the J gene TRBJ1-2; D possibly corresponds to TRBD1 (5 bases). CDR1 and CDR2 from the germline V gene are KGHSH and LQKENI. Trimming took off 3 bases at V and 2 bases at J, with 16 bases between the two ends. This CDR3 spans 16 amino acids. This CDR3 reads CASSPSPAGANYGYTF. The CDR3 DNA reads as TGTGCCAGCTCACCGTCGCCCGCCGGGGCAAACTATGGCTACACCTTC.

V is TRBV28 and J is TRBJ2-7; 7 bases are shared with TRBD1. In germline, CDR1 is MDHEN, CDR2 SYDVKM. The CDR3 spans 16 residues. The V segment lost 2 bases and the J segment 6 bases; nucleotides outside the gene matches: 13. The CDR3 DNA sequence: TGTGCCAGCAGTTTAGATCAGGGGGACAAAATTGGCGAGCAGTACTTC. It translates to CASSLDQGDKIGEQYF.

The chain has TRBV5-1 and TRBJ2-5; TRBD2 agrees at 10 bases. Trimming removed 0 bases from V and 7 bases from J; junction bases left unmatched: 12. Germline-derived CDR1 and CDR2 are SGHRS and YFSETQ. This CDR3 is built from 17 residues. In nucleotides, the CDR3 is TGCGCCAGCAGCTTGGCGACGTCTAGCGGGAGAATGGTGACCCAGTACTTC. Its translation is CASSLATSSGRMVTQYF.

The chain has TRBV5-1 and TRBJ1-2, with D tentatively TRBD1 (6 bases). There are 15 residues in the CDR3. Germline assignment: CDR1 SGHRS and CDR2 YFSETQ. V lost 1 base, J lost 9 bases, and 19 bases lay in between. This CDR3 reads CASSLTDRNQESYTF. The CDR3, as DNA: TGCGCCAGCAGCTTGACGGACAGAAACCAGGAGAGCTACACCTTC.

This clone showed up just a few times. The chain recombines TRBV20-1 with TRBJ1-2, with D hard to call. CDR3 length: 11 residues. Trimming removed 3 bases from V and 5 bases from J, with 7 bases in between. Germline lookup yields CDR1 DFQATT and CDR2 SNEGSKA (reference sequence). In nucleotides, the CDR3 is TGCAGTGCTAGTTATTCTTATGGCTACACCTTC. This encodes CSASYSYGYTF.

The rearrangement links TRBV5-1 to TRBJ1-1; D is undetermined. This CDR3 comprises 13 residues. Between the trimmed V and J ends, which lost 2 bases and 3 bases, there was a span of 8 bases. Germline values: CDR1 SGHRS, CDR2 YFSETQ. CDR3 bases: TGCGCCAGCAGCTTCACAACGGACACTGAAGCTTTCTTT. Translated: CASSFTTDTEAFF.

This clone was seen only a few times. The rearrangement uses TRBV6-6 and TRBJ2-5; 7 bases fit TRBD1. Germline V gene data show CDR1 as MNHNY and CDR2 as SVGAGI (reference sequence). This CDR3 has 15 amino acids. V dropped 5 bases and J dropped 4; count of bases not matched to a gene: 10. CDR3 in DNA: TGTGCCAGCAGTAGGGTAACAGGGGCTGGAGAGACCCAGTACTTC. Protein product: CASSRVTGAGETQYF.

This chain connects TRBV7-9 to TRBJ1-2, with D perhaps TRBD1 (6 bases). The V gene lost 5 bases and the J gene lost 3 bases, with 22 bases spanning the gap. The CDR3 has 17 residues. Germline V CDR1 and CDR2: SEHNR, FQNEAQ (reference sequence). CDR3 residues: CASSPTYRGGQDYGYTF. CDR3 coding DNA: TGTGCCAGCAGCCCGACGTATCGGGGGGGCCAGGACTATGGCTACACCTTC.

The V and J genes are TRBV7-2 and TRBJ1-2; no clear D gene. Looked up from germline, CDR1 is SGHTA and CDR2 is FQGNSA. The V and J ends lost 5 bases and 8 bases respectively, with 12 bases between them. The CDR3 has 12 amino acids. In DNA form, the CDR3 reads TGTGCCAGCAGCCCAGACGTGCGGGGCTACACCTTC. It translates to CASSPDVRGYTF.

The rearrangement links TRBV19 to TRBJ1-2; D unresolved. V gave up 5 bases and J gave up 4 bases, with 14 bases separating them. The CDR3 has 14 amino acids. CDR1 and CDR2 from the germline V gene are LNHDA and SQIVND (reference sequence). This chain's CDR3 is CASSPGRHGYGYTF. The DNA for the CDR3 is TGTGCCAGTAGTCCGGGGAGGCACGGCTATGGCTACACCTTC.

CDR3 amino acids: CASSVAGQGSYEQYF. The CDR3 DNA reads TGTGCCAGCAGCGTAGCAGGACAGGGATCCTACGAGCAGTACTTC. The rearrangement joins TRBV9 to TRBJ2-7; 8 bases map to TRBD1. After removal of 0 bases from V and 1 base from J, the junction contained 3 bases not matched to a gene. The CDR3 runs 15 residues. CDR1 and CDR2 (germline): SGDLS, YYNGEE.

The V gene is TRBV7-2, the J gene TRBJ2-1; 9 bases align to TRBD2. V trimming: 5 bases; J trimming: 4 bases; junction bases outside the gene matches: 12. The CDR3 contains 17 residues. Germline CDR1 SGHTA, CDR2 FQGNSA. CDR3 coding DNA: TGTGCCAGCAGCCAACGACTAGCGGCTGCAATATACAATGAGCAGTTCTTC. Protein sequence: CASSQRLAAAIYNEQFF. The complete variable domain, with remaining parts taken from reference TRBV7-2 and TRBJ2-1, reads GAGVSQSPSNKVTEKGKDVELRCDPISGHTALYWYRQSLGQGLEFLIYFQGNSAPDKSGLPSDRFSAERTGGSVSTLTIQRTQQEDSAVYLCASSQRLAAAIYNEQFFGPGTRLTVL.

The CDR3 loop is CASRPTGVSEQYF. The DNA for the CDR3 is TGTGCCAGCAGGCCAACAGGGGTCAGCGAGCAGTACTTC. V gene TRBV27 combines with J gene TRBJ2-7; TRBD1 agrees at 7 bases. Germline CDR1 reads MNHEY; CDR2 reads SMNVEV (reference sequence). The CDR3 has 13 residues. With 6 bases clipped from V and 6 bases from J, the junction kept 8 bases outside the gene matches.

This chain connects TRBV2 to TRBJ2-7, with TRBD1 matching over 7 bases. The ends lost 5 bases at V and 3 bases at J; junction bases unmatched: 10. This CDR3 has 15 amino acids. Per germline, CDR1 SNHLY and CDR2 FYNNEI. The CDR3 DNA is TGTGCCAGCAGTCCCGGGACAGTCCTGATCTACGAGCAGTACTTC. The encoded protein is CASSPGTVLIYEQYF.

CDR3 DNA sequence: TGTGCCAGCAGCTCGGGGCCGCGCGGTTCCTACGAGCAGTACTTC. Protein product: CASSSGPRGSYEQYF. The chain couples TRBV11-2 to TRBJ2-7, with D possibly being TRBD1 or TRBD2 (5 bases each). This CDR3 region has 15 residues. Trimming shortened V by 4 bases and J by 1 base, and 14 bases separated the two germline ends. The germline V gene has CDR1 SGHAT and CDR2 FQNNGV. Drawing the rest from reference TRBV11-2 and TRBJ2-7, the complete variable domain is EAGVAQSPRYKIIEKRQSVAFWCNPISGHATLYWYQQILGQGPKLLIQFQNNGVVDDSQLPKDRFSAERLKGVDSTLKIQPAKLEDSAVYLCASSSGPRGSYEQYFGPGTRLTVT.

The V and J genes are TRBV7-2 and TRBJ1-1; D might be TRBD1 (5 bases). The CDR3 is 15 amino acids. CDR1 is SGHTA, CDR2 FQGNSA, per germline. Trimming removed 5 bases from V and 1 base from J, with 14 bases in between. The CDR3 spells CASSLGARGNTEAFF. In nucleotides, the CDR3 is TGTGCCAGCAGCCTAGGGGCGCGGGGGAACACTGAAGCTTTCTTT.

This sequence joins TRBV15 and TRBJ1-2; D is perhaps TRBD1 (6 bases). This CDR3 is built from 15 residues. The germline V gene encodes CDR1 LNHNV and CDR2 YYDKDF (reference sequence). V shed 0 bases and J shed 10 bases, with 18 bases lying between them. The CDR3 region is CATSRDQQGSSPYTF. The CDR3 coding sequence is TGTGCCACCAGCAGAGATCAACAGGGTTCCTCTCCCTACACCTTC. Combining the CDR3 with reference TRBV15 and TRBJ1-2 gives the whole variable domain DAMVIQNPRYQVTQFGKPVTLSCSQTLNHNVMYWYQQKSSQAPKLLFHYYDKDFNNEADTPDNFQSRRPNTSFCFLDIRSPGLGDTAMYLCATSRDQQGSSPYTFGSGTRLTVV.

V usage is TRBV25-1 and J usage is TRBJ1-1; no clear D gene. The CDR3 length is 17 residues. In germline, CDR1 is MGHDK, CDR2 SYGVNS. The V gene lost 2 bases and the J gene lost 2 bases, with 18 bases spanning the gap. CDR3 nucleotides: TGTGCCAGCAGTGAACTGGAGGGAGTGGCCAGAAACACTGAAGCTTTCTTT. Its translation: CASSELEGVARNTEAFF.